The present TCR beta chain was sequenced within a study of Ad26.COV2.S vaccination and SARS-CoV-2 variants. Study background: The authors gave Ad26.COV2.S intramuscularly, either once or twice 56 days apart.

V gave up 7 bases and J gave up 2 bases, with 9 bases separating them. CDR1 and CDR2 (germline): MDHEN, SYDVKM. CDR3 length: 13 residues. Overall study findings and caveats: Breadth, reportedly substantial, characterized the spike-specific CD8+ and CD4+ T cell responses after vaccination.

A note on this clone: Its antigen remains unknown.

Profiled with immunoSEQ multiplex PCR; TCRdb holds only in-frame clones, not every one. The data hold 350,000 to 500,000 clones, with around 91% observed a single time. Stated treatment: around 19 received Ad26.COV2.S at low or high dose, single or two shots; roughly five received placebo; per-sample allocation not given. Repertoires come from day 63 after the first vaccine or placebo injection. An 18-55-year-old adult in Boston served as donor. Sequenced material: peripheral blood, taken in a trial of Ad26.COV2.S vaccine versus placebo. The clonotype originates from a person aged 18-65 years who received the Ad26.COV2.S COVID-19 vaccine or a placebo. The chain carries TRBV28 and TRBJ1-5, with D uncertain. The chain's CDR3 is CASTSLGNQPQHF. DNA of the CDR3: TGTGCCAGCACCTCACTAGGCAATCAGCCCCAGCATTTT.